The next 21 T cell receptor beta chains were all read from a single sample in a study of CD8+ T cells in alopecia areata. As the sequencing template, cDNA was produced by extracting RNA and reverse transcribing it. TCRdb keeps only in-frame clones here, not all; method: immunoSEQ multiplex PCR. This table holds 10,000 to 15,000 clones, 55% to 80% found once. Treatment reported: oral pan-JAK inhibitor, 5-10 mg twice daily. The investigators collected lesional scalp punch biopsies and peripheral blood from alopecia areata patients. The sample consisted of skin, taken at week 4, from a patient treated with tofacitinib. These receptors were taken from a human donor with alopecia areata.

This clone has just a few counts. The chain uses TRBV29-1 and TRBJ2-3, with D possibly matching TRBD1 (5 bases). Germline CDR1 and CDR2: SQVTM and ANQGSEA. The CDR3 covers 11 residues. Trimming took off 8 bases at V and 2 bases at J, with 8 bases between the two ends. The CDR3 loop is CSSQVTDTQYF. The CDR3 DNA sequence: TGCAGCTCACAGGTCACAGATACGCAGTATTTT.

This clone has more than one count but fewer than ten. CDR3 coding DNA: TGTGCCAGCAGCGCCGGGGCCAGGGGGGGGAGCAAAGAGACCCAGTACTTC. It yields the protein CASSAGARGGSKETQYF. This chain connects TRBV7-2 to TRBJ2-5; D possibly matches TRBD1 or TRBD2 (7 bases each). The germline CDR1 and CDR2 sequences are SGHTA and FQGNSA. Trimming took 5 bases from V and 3 from J, leaving 22 bases between them. This CDR3 contains 17 residues. Variable domain in full (rest from reference TRBV7-2 and TRBJ2-5): GAGVSQSPSNKVTEKGKDVELRCDPISGHTALYWYRQSLGQGLEFLIYFQGNSAPDKSGLPSDRFSAERTGGSVSTLTIQRTQQEDSAVYLCASSAGARGGSKETQYFGPGTRLLVL.

V is TRBV5-1 and J is TRBJ1-2, with TRBD1 as a possible D gene (5 bases). V dropped 0 bases and J dropped 4 bases, with 13 bases sitting between them. This CDR3 has 15 residues. Germline lookup yields CDR1 SGHRS and CDR2 YFSETQ. The chain's CDR3 is CASSLVAGLTYGYTF. The CDR3 nucleotides are TGCGCCAGCAGCTTGGTCGCGGGGCTAACCTATGGCTACACCTTC.

There are a few counts of this clone. The V call is TRBV6-6, the J call TRBJ2-5, with TRBD1 as a possible D gene (7 bases). Germline lookup yields CDR1 MNHNY and CDR2 SVGAGI (reference sequence). The V and J ends lost 5 bases and 2 bases respectively, with 15 bases between them. The CDR3 is made up of 15 amino acids. In DNA, the CDR3 is TGTGCCAGCAGTACACGGGGGACAGCACAAGAGACCCAGTACTTC. Protein product: CASSTRGTAQETQYF.

This clone showed up just once. The chain couples TRBV2 to TRBJ2-7, with TRBD2 matching over 7 bases. Trimming took 7 bases from V and 0 from J; bases not matched to a gene: 6. There are 14 residues in the CDR3. In germline, CDR1 is SNHLY, CDR2 FYNNEI. CDR3 DNA: TGTGCCAGCACCCCCAGGACTAGCTCCTACGAGCAGTACTTC. Residues: CASTPRTSSYEQYF.

This clone came up once. This chain uses TRBV10-3 with TRBJ1-5; maybe TRBD1 (5 bases). Trimming shortened V by 3 bases and J by 1 base, and 7 bases separated the two germline ends. This CDR3 spans 14 amino acids. The germline gives CDR1 ENHRY, CDR2 SYGVKD. CDR3 region: CAISDRVSNQPQHF. CDR3 in DNA: TGTGCCATCAGTGACAGGGTAAGCAATCAGCCCCAGCATTTT.

The rearrangement uses TRBV4-3 and TRBJ2-2; D remains ambiguous. The CDR3 spans 13 residues. The germline gives CDR1 LGHNA, CDR2 YSLEER. Trimming took 1 base from V and 7 from J, leaving 7 bases between them. CDR3 sequence (DNA): TGCGCCAGCAGCCAAGCTGTGTACGGGGAGCTGTTTTTT. This translates into CASSQAVYGELFF.

The rearrangement links TRBV12-5 to TRBJ1-2; tentative D call: TRBD1 (5 bases). CDR1 and CDR2 from the germline V gene are LGHNT and FRNRAP. The germline V and J ends were trimmed by 1 base and 7 bases, with 19 bases remaining between them. This CDR3 has 16 residues. CDR3 sequence reads: CASGLARPGRIFGYTF. CDR3 bases: TGTGCTAGTGGTTTGGCTAGACCGGGACGGATTTTTGGCTACACCTTC.

CDR3 nucleotide sequence: TGTGCCAGCAGTTATAGCGGGGGGTCGTACGAGCAGTACTTC. It encodes CASSYSGGSYEQYF. This chain uses TRBV6-5 with TRBJ2-7; 10 nucleotides align to TRBD2. Per germline, CDR1 MNHEY and CDR2 SVGAGI. The CDR3 totals 14 residues. V lost 3 bases and J lost 4; bases outside the gene matches: 3.

This rearrangement joins TRBV4-1 to TRBJ2-5, with 9 bases that match TRBD2. Looked up from germline, CDR1 is MGHRA and CDR2 is YSYEKL. This CDR3 comprises 13 residues. Trimming removed 4 bases from V and 7 bases from J; junction bases left unmatched: 4. CDR3: CASSLSGGGTQYF. The DNA of the CDR3 is TGCGCCAGCAGCCTTAGCGGGGGAGGGACCCAGTACTTC.

V is TRBV7-9 and J is TRBJ1-1, with D unclear. V was shortened by 2 bases and J by 1 base, with 8 bases between the two germline ends. Per germline, CDR1 SEHNR and CDR2 FQNEAQ (reference sequence). This CDR3 comprises 14 residues. This CDR3 is CASSLSSGNTEAFF. CDR3 nucleotide sequence: TGTGCCAGCAGCTTATCGTCGGGGAACACTGAAGCTTTCTTT.

The chain carries TRBV2 and TRBJ2-2, with D unclear. The CDR3 runs 13 residues. Germline V gene sequence: CDR1 SNHLY, CDR2 FYNNEI. The V gene lost 6 bases and the J gene lost 4 bases, with 9 bases spanning the gap. CDR3 DNA: TGTGCCAGCAGGAGAGGCGGCACCGGGGAGCTGTTTTTT. It translates to CASRRGGTGELFF.

In its sample, this clone was seen a few times. The chain combines TRBV7-8 with TRBJ1-2; no reliable D call. V dropped 3 bases and J dropped 7 bases, with 12 bases sitting between them. The CDR3 contains 13 residues. Germline CDR1 and CDR2: SGHVS and FQNEAQ. CDR3 protein: CASSFRGLGGYTF. For the CDR3, the DNA is TGTGCCAGCAGCTTTCGCGGCCTCGGTGGCTACACCTTC.

This sequence joins TRBV6-6 and TRBJ2-2, with TRBD1 matching over 8 bases. V dropped 4 bases and J dropped 0; count of bases not matched to a gene: 1. This CDR3 has 15 residues. Germline-derived CDR1 and CDR2 are MNHNY and SVGAGI (reference sequence). The CDR3 nucleotides read TGTGCCAGCAGTTTGGACAGGGCGAACACCGGGGAGCTGTTTTTT. Translating it yields CASSLDRANTGELFF.

This clone turned up a few times. This rearrangement joins TRBV6-5 to TRBJ2-7; 8 bases are a match to TRBD1. The CDR3 is 15 amino acids. The trim removed 6 bases at V and 4 bases at J, leaving 11 bases unmatched. CDR1 MNHEY and CDR2 SVGAGI come from the germline V gene. CDR3 protein: CASRSARGLWYEQYF. The CDR3 region has the DNA TGTGCCAGCAGGTCAGCCAGGGGGCTTTGGTACGAGCAGTACTTC.

V usage is TRBV6-1 and J usage is TRBJ1-2, with a possible D match to TRBD1 (6 bases). V was cut by 7 bases and J by 2 bases, with 11 bases left in between. The germline CDR1 and CDR2 sequences are MNHNS and SASEGT. The CDR3 consists of 13 residues. The CDR3 nucleotides read TGTGCCAGCACAGACAGGCAGAACTATGGCTACACCTTC. Its protein is CASTDRQNYGYTF.

Only a few counts were recorded for this clone. The J gene is TRBJ2-1, the V gene TRBV29-1, with D possibly matching TRBD1 (5 bases). This CDR3 comprises 13 residues. Per germline, CDR1 SQVTM and CDR2 ANQGSEA. V was trimmed by 4 bases and J by 1 base, leaving 8 bases between them. CDR3 sequence reads: CSVGAGSYNEQFF. In nucleotides, the CDR3 is TGCAGCGTTGGAGCAGGGTCCTACAATGAGCAGTTCTTC.

The chain has TRBV11-2 and TRBJ2-7; 8 positions match TRBD1. J was trimmed by 3 bases and V by 5 bases; bases with no gene match: 6. Germline loops: CDR1 SGHAT, CDR2 FQNNGV. This CDR3 contains 14 residues. For the CDR3, the DNA is TGTGCCAGCAGCCCTGGACAGGGAATCTACGAGCAGTACTTC. Translation: CASSPGQGIYEQYF.

The chain is built from TRBV21-1 and TRBJ2-7; the table gives TRBD2 as D, unverified against the DNA. TRBV21-1 counts as a pseudogene. The CDR3 is 14 amino acids. CDR3 DNA: TGTGCCAGCAGCAAAGATTACGGTTCCTACGAGCAGTACTTC. This sequence encodes CASSKDYGSYEQYF.

This clone was detected only once. V is TRBV18 and J is TRBJ2-7; D is unresolved. Germline-derived CDR1 and CDR2 are KGHSH and LQKENI. V lost 0 bases, J lost 1 base, and 7 bases lay in between. There are 14 residues in the CDR3. The DNA for the CDR3 is TGTGCCAGCTCACCACCATGGCCGTCCTACGAGCAGTACTTC. As protein: CASSPPWPSYEQYF.

The chain couples TRBV9 to TRBJ1-6, with D hard to call. This CDR3 is 16 amino acids long. Germline V CDR1 and CDR2: SGDLS, YYNGEE. V was clipped by 3 bases and J by 7 bases, with 17 bases between them. CDR3 amino acids: CASSGGGSTENSPLHF. The CDR3 nucleotides are TGTGCCAGCAGCGGAGGAGGGTCTACGGAGAATTCACCCCTCCACTTT. Looking up the rest from reference TRBV9 and TRBJ1-6 gives the full variable domain: DSGVTQTPKHLITATGQRVTLRCSPRSGDLSVYWYQQSLDQGLQFLIQYYNGEERAKGNILERFSAQQFPDLHSELNLSSLELGDSALYFCASSGGGSTENSPLHFGNGTRLTVT.